A single sample is the source of the 22 T cell receptor beta chains below, sequenced in a study of blood T cell repertoires in COVID-19. TCRdb's table, derived via immunoSEQ multiplex PCR, lists solely in-frame clones and lacks some. This table holds under 150,000 clones, 80% to 90% found once. Sample: peripheral blood. The receptors come from a woman aged 55 to 70 with active COVID-19.

The CDR3 nucleotides read TGCGCCAGCAGCCAAGGAGGACTAGCGGCCAATGAGCAGTTCTTC. Encoded protein: CASSQGGLAANEQFF. The chain recombines TRBV4-1 with TRBJ2-1, with TRBD2 matching over 10 bases. CDR1 is MGHRA and CDR2 is YSYEKL in the germline V gene. With V trimmed by 1 base and J by 6 bases, 3 bases remained unmatched. The CDR3 runs 15 residues.

This clone was seen a handful of times. The V gene is TRBV4-1, the J gene TRBJ1-4; 11 bases are a match to TRBD1. The ends lost 0 bases at V and 2 bases at J; junction bases unmatched: 14. This CDR3 comprises 21 residues. Germline-derived CDR1 and CDR2 are MGHRA and YSYEKL. DNA for the CDR3: TGCGCCAGCAGCCAAGAGAGGACAGGGGGCAGGATTTTCGCGACTAATGAAAAACTGTTTTTT. This encodes CASSQERTGGRIFATNEKLFF.

The rearrangement links TRBV19 to TRBJ2-1; TRBD1 matches 7 bases. This CDR3 region has 15 residues. In germline, CDR1 is LNHDA, CDR2 SQIVND (reference sequence). V was pared by 6 bases and J by 7 bases, with 12 bases of the junction left unmatched. CDR3 region: CASSTPEAGGNEQFF. For the CDR3, the DNA is TGTGCCAGTAGCACCCCCGAGGCAGGGGGAAATGAGCAGTTCTTC.

V is TRBV9 and J is TRBJ1-6; perhaps TRBD1 as D (6 bases). The CDR3 totals 15 residues. The germline V and J ends were trimmed by 2 bases and 9 bases, with 15 bases remaining between them. CDR1 and CDR2 (germline): SGDLS, YYNGEE. CDR3 in DNA: TGTGCCAGCAGCGTTGGGGGCACAGGAGTTTCACCCCTCCACTTT. It codes for CASSVGGTGVSPLHF.

This clone was recorded once. The chain employs TRBV12-3 or TRBV12-4 and TRBJ2-1; a possible D gene is TRBD1 (6 bases). Trimming took off 8 bases at V and 3 bases at J, with 11 bases between the two ends. CDR3 length: 13 residues. The CDR3 nucleotides are TGTGCCAGCCTGAAGGACAGCTACAATGAGCAGTTCTTC. Protein product: CASLKDSYNEQFF.

The count of this clone is one. The genes are TRBV3-1 (or the pseudogene TRBV3-2) and TRBJ2-2; no clear D gene. Germline assignment: CDR1 LGHDT and CDR2 YNNKEL (reference sequence). The germline V and J ends were trimmed by 5 bases and 7 bases, with 20 bases remaining between them. The CDR3 is 16 amino acids. The CDR3 bases are TGTGCCAGCAGCGCATACTTAGGCGGCCCCGGCGGGGAGCTGTTTTTT. Encoded protein: CASSAYLGGPGGELFF.

The J gene is TRBJ1-6, the V gene TRBV27; D perhaps matches TRBD1 (6 bases). Germline CDR1 reads MNHEY; CDR2 reads SMNVEV (reference sequence). The germline V and J ends were trimmed by 0 bases and 9 bases, with 12 bases remaining between them. This CDR3 region has 15 residues. This chain's CDR3 is CASSLSTGLVSPLHF. CDR3 coding DNA: TGTGCCAGCAGTTTATCTACAGGGCTTGTTTCACCCCTCCACTTT.

This clone was seen only once. The rearrangement joins TRBV5-5 to TRBJ1-4; a possible D gene is TRBD1 (6 bases). Germline loops: CDR1 SGHKS, CDR2 YYEKEE (reference sequence). This CDR3 has 14 residues. Trimming removed 0 bases at V and 7 bases at J, with 10 bases between. The CDR3 DNA is TGTGCCAGCAGCTTGGGAGGGGGTCCTGAAAAACTGTTTTTT. Its protein product is CASSLGGGPEKLFF.

This chain links TRBV23-1 with TRBJ1-1; weak D call: TRBD1 (5 bases). TRBV23-1 is marked as an open reading frame, function uncertain. Trimming took off 2 bases at V and 3 bases at J, with 16 bases between the two ends. The CDR3 runs 16 residues. DNA of the CDR3: TGCGCCAGCAGTCAACGGCCGGGGGTAATGCACACTGAAGCTTTCTTT. Encoded protein: CASSQRPGVMHTEAFF.

This clone was observed once. J is TRBJ2-2 and V is TRBV11-3; 9 positions match TRBD2. The germline gives CDR1 SGHNT, CDR2 YENEEA. Germline trimming cut 4 bases from V and 5 bases from J; bases unmatched to any gene: 11. CDR3 length: 17 amino acids. CDR3 bases: TGTGCCAGCAGCTCATCCGGTCGCGGGAGGGGTACCGGGGAGCTGTTTTTT. This encodes CASSSSGRGRGTGELFF.

This rearrangement joins TRBV28 to TRBJ1-5, with D tentatively TRBD1 (6 bases). CDR3 length: 15 amino acids. The V end was cut by 7 bases, the J end by 4 bases, with 17 bases between. CDR1 MDHEN and CDR2 SYDVKM come from the germline V gene. DNA of the CDR3: TGTGCCAGCAAGTCGTACAGGGAGATAAATCAGCCCCAGCATTTT. Amino acid sequence: CASKSYREINQPQHF.

V and J are TRBV19 and TRBJ2-1; 9 nucleotides match TRBD2. The CDR3 loop spans 18 amino acids. The V segment lost 0 bases and the J segment 4 bases; nucleotides outside the gene matches: 10. Germline CDR1 LNHDA, CDR2 SQIVND (reference sequence). The CDR3, as DNA: TGTGCCAGTAGTATAGATACTAGGGGGACTAGCAGTTACAATGAGCAGTTCTTC. Translated, it gives CASSIDTRGTSSYNEQFF.

This chain connects TRBV5-1 to TRBJ2-1; TRBD2 matches 8 bases. Germline CDR1 is SGHRS and CDR2 is YFSETQ. CDR3 length: 16 amino acids. V lost 5 bases to trimming and J lost 4 bases; unmatched junction nucleotides: 11. CDR3 bases: TGCGCCAGCAGTTTGCCCGGCACTAGCGGATACAATGAGCAGTTCTTC. It specifies CASSLPGTSGYNEQFF.

This rearrangement joins TRBV9 to TRBJ1-1, with D possibly matching TRBD1 (5 bases). CDR1 SGDLS and CDR2 YYNGEE come from the germline V gene. V was pared by 3 bases and J by 6 bases, with 15 bases between. This CDR3 spans 14 amino acids. CDR3 residues: CASSALPGGAEAFF. Here the CDR3 DNA reads TGTGCCAGCAGCGCCCTCCCGGGGGGGGCTGAAGCTTTCTTT.

CDR3: CASSLVQQETQYF. The CDR3 coding sequence is TGTGCCAGCAGCTTGGTACAGCAAGAGACCCAGTACTTC. The rearrangement uses TRBV5-4 and TRBJ2-5; D unresolved. Trimming took 0 bases from V and 2 from J, leaving 5 bases between them. The germline V gene has CDR1 SGHNT and CDR2 YYREEE (reference sequence). The CDR3 is 13 amino acids.

In DNA, the CDR3 is TGTGCCAGCTCACCGTGGGTAGCGGGGAGAGGTGCAACAGATACGCAGTATTTT. It yields the protein CASSPWVAGRGATDTQYF. The rearrangement links TRBV18 to TRBJ2-3, with TRBD2 matching 8 bases. J was trimmed by 3 bases and V by 3 bases; bases with no gene match: 14. Germline V gene data show CDR1 as KGHSH and CDR2 as LQKENI. The CDR3 sequence is 18 residues long.

The count of this clone is one. The V and J genes are TRBV18 and TRBJ2-7; TRBD2 is a possible D gene (6 bases). Per the germline V gene, CDR1 is KGHSH and CDR2 is LQKENI. This CDR3 is built from 14 residues. Trimming cost V 6 bases and J 1 base, with 13 bases left between them. The CDR3 nucleotides read TGTGCCAGCTCTCCCGGGACTTTATCCTACGAGCAGTACTTC. It is translated as CASSPGTLSYEQYF.

The genes are TRBV7-6 and TRBJ1-1; 10 bases match TRBD1. Germline CDR1 reads SGHVS; CDR2 reads FNYEAQ. There are 16 residues in the CDR3. V was clipped by 5 bases and J by 0 bases; unmatched bases: 6. Here the CDR3 reads CASSPGQGGVNTEAFF. The DNA for the CDR3 is TGTGCCAGCAGCCCAGGACAGGGGGGGGTGAACACTGAAGCTTTCTTT.

The chain is built from TRBV6-5 and TRBJ1-6; D uncertain. The CDR3 covers 14 residues. Germline V gives CDR1 MNHEY, CDR2 SVGAGI. V was clipped by 2 bases and J by 10 bases, with 12 bases between them. CDR3 DNA sequence: TGTGCCAGCAGTTACACGAGGGTTTTCTCACCCCTCCACTTT. It encodes CASSYTRVFSPLHF.

This chain joins TRBV7-9 and TRBJ2-2, with a weak D call TRBD2 (5 bases). This CDR3 comprises 15 residues. Trimming left V 2 bases short and J 1 base short, with 8 bases between. Per the germline V gene, CDR1 is SEHNR and CDR2 is FQNEAQ (reference sequence). The CDR3 loop is CASSLTRQNTGELFF. The CDR3 region has the DNA TGTGCCAGCAGCTTAACTAGACAGAACACCGGGGAGCTGTTTTTT.

The V and J genes are TRBV30 and TRBJ1-4; 8 bases are shared with TRBD1. The CDR3 contains 13 residues. Per the germline V gene, CDR1 is GTSNPN and CDR2 is SVGIG (reference sequence). The junction had 4 bases not matched to a gene; V was cut back by 3 bases and J by 7 bases. The CDR3 coding sequence is TGTGCCTGGAGCTGGACAGGGACTGAAAAACTGTTTTTT. Protein: CAWSWTGTEKLFF.

The chain combines TRBV5-1 with TRBJ2-7, with TRBD1 matching 7 bases. Germline CDR1 reads SGHRS; CDR2 reads YFSETQ. V was clipped by 0 bases and J by 5 bases; unmatched bases: 2. The CDR3 is 13 residues long. The chain's CDR3 is CASSLDRGDEQYF. CDR3 DNA sequence: TGCGCCAGCAGCTTGGACAGGGGAGACGAGCAGTACTTC.